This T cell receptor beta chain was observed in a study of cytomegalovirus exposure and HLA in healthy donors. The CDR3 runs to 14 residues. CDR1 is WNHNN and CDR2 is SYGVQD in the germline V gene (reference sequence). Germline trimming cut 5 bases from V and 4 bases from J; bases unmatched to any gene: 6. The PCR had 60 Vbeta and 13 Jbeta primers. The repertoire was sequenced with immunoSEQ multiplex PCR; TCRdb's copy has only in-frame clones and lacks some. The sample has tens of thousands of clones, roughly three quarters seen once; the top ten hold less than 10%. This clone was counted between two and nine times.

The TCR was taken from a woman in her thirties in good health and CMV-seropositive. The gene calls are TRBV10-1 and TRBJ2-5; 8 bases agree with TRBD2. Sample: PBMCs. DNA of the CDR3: TGCGCCAGCAGTCGAGCGGGAGTAGGAGAGACCCAGTACTTC. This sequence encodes CASSRAGVGETQYF.